Given below is one T cell receptor beta chain in context. Sequencing used immunoSEQ multiplex PCR; TCRdb keeps in-frame clones, though not all of them. This table holds about 64,000 clones, under 80% found once. The sample comes from a study of blood T cell repertoires in COVID-19. Study overall: Some COVID-19 samples were acute and others convalescent; all came from the United States, Italy and Spain.

The CDR3 runs 16 residues. In germline, CDR1 is SGHTA, CDR2 FQGNSA. V gave up 3 bases and J gave up 7 bases; unmatched junction bases: 4. The participants were between about 18 and 90 years old and came from 20 to 30 US areas. The chain recombines TRBV7-2 with TRBJ2-2; TRBD2 aligns across 14 bases. This sequence was found in a woman aged 60 to 75 who had been exposed to COVID-19. Sequenced: PBMCs or T cells enriched from blood (not recorded which). This CDR3 reads CASSFRTSGGNGELFF. CDR3 in DNA: TGTGCCAGCAGCTTCCGGACTAGCGGGGGGAACGGGGAGCTGTTTTTT.